Shown below are 29 T cell receptor beta chains from a single sample sequenced in a study of breast tumors, draining lymph nodes, adjacent tissues. TCRdb reprocessed the multiplex PCR reads via MiXCR and lists one record per CDR3 protein. The table lists some 100,000 distinct CDR3 sequences, about 20% of them singletons. Samples came from axillary lymph nodes draining the breast cancer. The specimen was axillary lymph node tissue. Receptor source: a female donor with breast cancer. Some clones in this sample may be carry-over from other donors' samples.

The V and J genes are TRBV2 and TRBJ1-1; D call uncertain. Per germline, CDR1 SNHLY and CDR2 FYNNEI. V dropped 4 bases and J dropped 6 bases, with 9 bases sitting between them. CDR3 length: 12 amino acids. As DNA, the CDR3 is TGTGCCAGCAGTGGGGGTGTGGCTGAAGCTTTCTTT. Its translation: CASSGGVAEAFF.

This clonotype was picked up many times. This chain links TRBV27 with TRBJ1-6; TRBD1 aligns across 8 bases. The ends lost 8 bases at V and 9 bases at J; junction bases unmatched: 6. This CDR3 comprises 13 residues. Per the germline V gene, CDR1 is MNHEY and CDR2 is SMNVEV (reference sequence). DNA of the CDR3: TGTGCCAGCGGAGACAGGGGACGTTCACCCCTCCACTTT. Its protein product is CASGDRGRSPLHF.

This clonotype was seen many times. This chain joins TRBV29-1 and TRBJ1-2; TRBD1 matches 7 bases. The CDR3 totals 14 residues. Germline CDR1 and CDR2: SQVTM and ANQGSEA. The V and J ends lost 2 bases and 6 bases, in that order; junction bases with no gene match: 9. CDR3 residues: CSVERGTEGHGYTF. The CDR3 DNA reads as TGCAGCGTTGAAAGAGGGACAGAAGGTCATGGCTACACCTTC.

This clonotype was counted between two and nine times. V gene TRBV27 combines with J gene TRBJ1-2; 7 nucleotides match TRBD1. This CDR3 is 15 amino acids long. Trimming at V came to 5 bases and at J to 4 bases, leaving 10 bases not matched to a gene. The germline V gene encodes CDR1 MNHEY and CDR2 SMNVEV (reference sequence). CDR3 sequence: CASSPKGGQAYGYTF. The CDR3 DNA sequence: TGTGCCAGCAGTCCGAAGGGTGGACAGGCCTATGGCTACACCTTC.

The V call is TRBV20-1, the J call TRBJ2-4; D uncertain. Germline CDR1 and CDR2: DFQATT and SNEGSKA (reference sequence). The CDR3 runs 13 residues. Trimming shortened V by 3 bases and J by 6 bases, and 12 bases separated the two germline ends. CDR3 in DNA: TGCAGTGCTAGCGAAGGTCTCGGAAACATTCAGTACTTC. Protein: CSASEGLGNIQYF.

On this clonotype itself: With a much larger clone just one base away, this may be a read error. This chain links TRBV5-5 with TRBJ2-1, with D uncertain. The CDR3 consists of 13 residues. The ends were cut back, 2 bases at V and 5 bases at J, with 8 bases in the middle. Germline-derived CDR1 and CDR2 are SGHKS and YYEKEE (reference sequence). The CDR3 spells CASSFQRNNEQFF. The CDR3 nucleotides are TGTGCCAGCAGCTTCCAACGGAACAATGAGCAGTTCTTC.

Remarks on this clonotype: Possible read error: a much larger clone is one base away. The CDR3 end shows no conserved phenylalanine or tryptophan, and so a read error is likely. Written as DNA, the CDR3 is TGTGCCGTCACCGACAGGGAAAGGGTCGGGGAGCTGTTTGTT. The encoded protein is CAVTDRERVGELFV. The chain carries TRBV10-3 and TRBJ2-2; 7 positions match TRBD1. Germline V gene lookup returns CDR1 ENHRY and CDR2 SYGVKD. CDR3 length equals 14 residues. The junction had 13 bases not matched to a gene; V was cut back by 11 bases and J by 7 bases.

This clonotype was seen repeatedly, ten times or more. The V gene is TRBV9, the J gene TRBJ2-7, with D perhaps matching TRBD1 (6 bases). From germline, CDR1 is SGDLS and CDR2 YYNGEE. This CDR3 has 14 residues. The V gene lost 4 bases and the J gene lost 1 base, with 12 bases spanning the gap. The CDR3 loop is CASSITGQSYEQYF. The DNA for the CDR3 is TGTGCCAGCAGCATTACGGGACAATCCTACGAGCAGTACTTC.

This clonotype was seen ten or more times. V is TRBV24-1 and J is TRBJ1-2; 11 bases map to TRBD1. Germline CDR1 is KGHDR and CDR2 is SFDVKD. This CDR3 has 15 residues. V shed 2 bases, J shed 9 bases, and the junction held 7 bases outside the gene matches. CDR3 region: CATSDSGTGGKSYTF. The CDR3 coding sequence is TGTGCCACCAGTGATTCGGGGACAGGGGGAAAGAGCTACACCTTC.

This clonotype has ten or more counts. The chain links TRBV6-6 to TRBJ1-3, with D possibly being TRBD1 (5 bases). Germline loops: CDR1 MNHNY, CDR2 SVGAGI (reference sequence). V lost 7 bases, J lost 0 bases, and 16 bases lay in between. CDR3 length equals 16 residues. The CDR3 DNA is TGTGCCAGCATTCACGGAGGGGTTCGCTCTGGAAACACCATATATTTT. It encodes CASIHGGVRSGNTIYF.

A remark on this clonotype: A single base separates this from a much larger clone, so it may be a read error. This rearrangement joins TRBV4-1 to TRBJ2-1; TRBD2 matches at 7 bases. With V trimmed by 3 bases and J by 1 base, 9 bases remained unmatched. CDR1 and CDR2 from the germline V gene are MGHRA and YSYEKL. The CDR3 length is 17 residues. As DNA, the CDR3 is TGCGCCAGCAGCCAGGGGAGGGCAGGTGGTTCCTACAATGAGCAGTTCTTC. It translates to CASSQGRAGGSYNEQFF.

This clonotype was recorded many times. The rearrangement uses TRBV10-3 and TRBJ1-4, with TRBD1 identical over 10 bases. The V gene end was trimmed by 6 bases and the J gene end by 4 bases; junction bases not matched to a gene: 5. CDR1 ENHRY and CDR2 SYGVKD come from the germline V gene. The CDR3 runs 15 residues. The CDR3: CAIRPGTGDNEKLFF. The CDR3 DNA sequence: TGTGCCATCAGGCCCGGGACAGGGGATAATGAAAAACTGTTTTTT.

This clonotype was counted at least ten times. The CDR3 DNA reads as TGCAGTGCTAACAGGGCCGACTATAATTCACCCCTCCACTTT. This sequence encodes CSANRADYNSPLHF. V and J are TRBV20-1 and TRBJ1-6; weak D call: TRBD1 (6 bases). Germline CDR1 reads DFQATT; CDR2 reads SNEGSKA (reference sequence). With 4 bases removed from V and 3 bases from J, the gap between germline ends came to 10 bases. There are 14 residues in the CDR3.

About this clonotype itself: The CDR3 does not end in the conserved phenylalanine or tryptophan, so this is likely a read error. V usage is TRBV7-3 and J usage is TRBJ2-2; D remains ambiguous. The CDR3 extends over 12 amino acids. V shed 2 bases and J shed 4 bases, with 2 bases lying between them. Germline CDR1 is SGHTA and CDR2 is FQGTGA. CDR3 nucleotides: TGTGCCAGCAGCTTAGGCACCGGGGAGCTGTTTCTT. Protein sequence: CASSLGTGELFL.

This clonotype came up many times. The gene calls are TRBV2 and TRBJ2-3; possible D gene TRBD1, 6 bases. Between the trimmed V and J ends, which lost 7 bases and 2 bases, there was a span of 16 bases. This CDR3 has 15 amino acids. Germline V CDR1 and CDR2: SNHLY, FYNNEI. The DNA of the CDR3 is TGTGCCAGCACCATGGACAGATTCCCCACAGATACGCAGTATTTT. This encodes CASTMDRFPTDTQYF.

This clonotype was observed many times. This chain uses TRBV6-5 with TRBJ1-6, with TRBD1 matching 10 bases. The CDR3 runs 15 residues. The V segment lost 7 bases and the J segment 9 bases; nucleotides outside the gene matches: 9. From germline, CDR1 is MNHEY and CDR2 SVGAGI. The DNA of the CDR3 is TGTGCCAGCACCCCCGGACAGGGGGACGTTTCACCCCTCCACTTT. Translating gives CASTPGQGDVSPLHF.

The chain joins TRBV6-6 to TRBJ2-3; D gene uncertain. With 4 bases removed from V and 4 bases from J, the gap between germline ends came to 15 bases. CDR3 size: 15 residues. Germline values: CDR1 MNHNY, CDR2 SVGAGI (reference sequence). The CDR3 nucleotides read TGTGCCAGCAGTTCCCGCCAGTCGCCTCCAGATACGCAGTATTTT. Translating gives CASSSRQSPPDTQYF.

This clonotype appeared once. One base away lies a much larger clone, so this may be a sequencing read error. This rearrangement joins TRBV18 to TRBJ1-2; 8 positions agree with TRBD1. In germline, CDR1 is KGHSH, CDR2 LQKENI. The CDR3 contains 13 residues. V lost 6 bases and J lost 7; bases outside the gene matches: 7. The CDR3 spells CASSVDRGCGYTF. The CDR3 nucleotides read TGTGCCAGCTCCGTAGACAGGGGCTGTGGCTACACCTTC.

This clonotype was detected many times. The rearrangement joins TRBV6-1 to TRBJ2-7, with D uncertain. CDR1 and CDR2 from the germline V gene are MNHNS and SASEGT. This CDR3 contains 12 residues. The V gene lost 2 bases and the J gene lost 2 bases, with 4 bases spanning the gap. The CDR3 loop is CASSETAYEQYF. The CDR3 DNA reads TGTGCCAGCAGTGAAACGGCCTACGAGCAGTACTTC.

This clonotype appeared many times. The chain employs TRBV5-4 and TRBJ1-6, with 11 bases fitting TRBD1. The V gene end was trimmed by 5 bases and the J gene end by 7 bases; junction bases not matched to a gene: 5. Germline loops: CDR1 SGHNT, CDR2 YYREEE (reference sequence). The CDR3 extends over 15 amino acids. CDR3: CASRRTGGANSPLHF. The CDR3 bases are TGTGCCAGCAGACGGACAGGGGGCGCGAATTCACCCCTCCACTTT.

This clonotype has ten or more counts. V usage is TRBV10-2 and J usage is TRBJ1-6; D is possibly TRBD1 (5 bases). V gave up 0 bases and J gave up 10 bases, with 7 bases separating them. This CDR3 spans 13 amino acids. The germline V gene encodes CDR1 WSHSY and CDR2 SAAADI. CDR3 loop: CASSESGGSPLHF. CDR3 nucleotide sequence: TGCGCCAGCAGTGAGTCCGGGGGGTCACCCCTCCACTTT.

About this clonotype: This CDR3 fails to terminate in the conserved phenylalanine or tryptophan, so it likely reflects a read error. The chain combines TRBV20-1 with TRBJ2-1; D tentatively reads TRBD1 or TRBD2 (5 bases each). CDR1 and CDR2 from the germline V gene are DFQATT and SNEGSKA (reference sequence). The CDR3 sequence is 16 residues long. CDR3 bases: TGCAGTGCTAGTTTGTGGGACCAAGGTCCCTACGATGAGCAGTTCTCC. The encoded protein is CSASLWDQGPYDEQFS.

This clonotype was found many times. This chain links TRBV4-1 with TRBJ1-2; 7 bases agree with TRBD1. CDR3 length: 15 amino acids. The V segment lost 1 base and the J segment 3 bases; nucleotides outside the gene matches: 5. Germline CDR1 is MGHRA and CDR2 is YSYEKL. CDR3 sequence reads: CASSQGGRGDYGYTF. The CDR3 bases are TGCGCCAGCAGCCAAGGGGGCAGGGGGGACTATGGCTACACCTTC.

This chain links TRBV5-6 with TRBJ2-1; 7 bases agree with TRBD1. V trimming: 5 bases; J trimming: 3 bases; junction bases outside the gene matches: 23. CDR1 is SGHDT and CDR2 is YYEEEE in the germline V gene. The CDR3 runs 20 residues. The CDR3 here is CASSQNPGTVVRILYNEQFF. CDR3 DNA: TGTGCCAGCAGTCAGAACCCCGGGACAGTCGTTCGTATACTCTACAATGAGCAGTTCTTC.

This clonotype was observed at least ten times. The chain combines TRBV6-1 with TRBJ2-7; TRBD1 agrees at 10 bases. The CDR3 length is 15 residues. J lost 5 bases, V lost 6 bases, and 10 bases had no gene match. CDR1 and CDR2 from the germline V gene are MNHNS and SASEGT. CDR3 loop: CASSRDRGLVDEQYF. The CDR3 nucleotides are TGTGCCAGCAGCAGAGACAGGGGGCTAGTCGACGAGCAGTACTTC.

This clonotype was counted many times. J is TRBJ2-3 and V is TRBV20-1; 10 bases fit TRBD2. J lost 5 bases, V lost 4 bases, and 15 bases had no gene match. The CDR3 is 17 amino acids. Germline CDR1 and CDR2: DFQATT and SNEGSKA (reference sequence). CDR3 coding DNA: TGCAGTGCTACATACGTGGGTATAGCGGGGGGTGGAGATACGCAGTATTTT. It codes for CSATYVGIAGGGDTQYF.

This clonotype was observed at least ten times. This chain joins TRBV10-3 and TRBJ2-2, with 7 nucleotides matching TRBD1. Per the germline V gene, CDR1 is ENHRY and CDR2 is SYGVKD. The CDR3 has 21 amino acids. J was trimmed by 0 bases and V by 5 bases; bases with no gene match: 21. The CDR3 DNA reads TGTGCCATCAGTCCAAGCGACTTGGGACAGCTAATGTATTCGAACACCGGGGAGCTGTTTTTT. Amino acids: CAISPSDLGQLMYSNTGELFF.

With regard to this clonotype: This clone may be a read error of a much larger clone one base away. V usage is TRBV18 and J usage is TRBJ2-5, with a possible D match to TRBD1 (6 bases). The CDR3 loop spans 13 amino acids. From germline, CDR1 is KGHSH and CDR2 LQKENI. CDR3 nucleotides: TGTGCCAGCTCGCTTGGACAGCAAGAGACCCAGTGCTTC. Translating it yields CASSLGQQETQCF.

This clonotype was recorded many times. The chain has TRBV12-3 or TRBV12-4 and TRBJ2-2, with unresolved D. This CDR3 has 14 residues. V lost 3 bases to trimming and J lost 1 base, with 6 bases between them. CDR3 residues: CASSLGMNTGELFF. Written as DNA, the CDR3 is TGTGCCAGCAGTTTGGGAATGAACACCGGGGAGCTGTTTTTT.